These 9 T cell receptor beta chains were all obtained from the same sample, sequenced in a study of T-cell reconstitution after alpha-beta-depleted transplantation in children. Unique molecular identifiers were used in preparing the TCRbeta library. TCRdb used MiXCR to reprocess the PCR reads, holding one entry per CDR3 protein. Counted here are some 440,000 distinct CDR3 sequences, roughly 15% occurring once; the ten biggest clones make up 29%. This specimen consisted of PBMCs, mostly from graft donor cells, obtained 360 days after TCRalphabeta/CD19-depleted stem cell transplant. All receptors come from a boy under two years old who had a stem cell transplant for Wiskott-Aldrich syndrome, so the T cells may come from the graft donor.

This clonotype was observed a few times. This rearrangement joins TRBV5-4 to TRBJ2-7; D not certain. V lost 1 base and J lost 10, with 15 bases in between. This CDR3 is built from 13 residues. CDR1 is SGHNT and CDR2 is YYREEE in the germline V gene (reference sequence). The CDR3 nucleotides are TGTGCCAGCAGCTTGCCCCAGGAACCTAAACAGTACTTC. Protein product: CASSLPQEPKQYF.

This clonotype was counted only a few times. The chain carries TRBV7-9 and TRBJ1-1; D is uncertain. Trimming left V 5 bases short and J 6 bases short, with 10 bases between. Germline V gene data show CDR1 as SEHNR and CDR2 as FQNEAQ (reference sequence). CDR3 length: 12 residues. The CDR3 nucleotides read TGTGCCAGCAGCCCCCTGGGAGCTGAAGCTTTCTTT. Protein sequence: CASSPLGAEAFF.

The chain uses TRBV5-1 and TRBJ2-3; possible D gene TRBD2, 6 bases. V dropped 3 bases and J dropped 0 bases, with 14 bases sitting between them. The CDR3 totals 16 residues. CDR1 is SGHRS and CDR2 is YFSETQ in the germline V gene. CDR3 region: CASSSTNGRSTDTQYF. In DNA, the CDR3 is TGCGCCAGCAGCTCCACGAACGGGAGAAGCACAGATACGCAGTATTTT.

The V and J genes are TRBV15 and TRBJ2-4; D is perhaps TRBD2 (7 bases). Germline V gives CDR1 LNHNV, CDR2 YYDKDF (reference sequence). The CDR3 length is 16 residues. Trimming removed 3 bases from V and 3 bases from J, with 15 bases in between. CDR3 protein: CATSRGGQGGKNIQYF. As DNA, the CDR3 is TGTGCCACCAGCAGGGGGGGGCAGGGTGGCAAAAACATTCAGTACTTC.

J is TRBJ2-2 and V is TRBV6-1; 7 nucleotides agree with TRBD1. Germline V gene lookup returns CDR1 MNHNS and CDR2 SASEGT. The CDR3 length is 16 residues. Trimming removed 5 bases from V and 0 bases from J; junction bases left unmatched: 6. CDR3 nucleotide sequence: TGTGCCAGCAGTCCAAGGGGGCCGTCGAACACCGGGGAGCTGTTTTTT. It is translated as CASSPRGPSNTGELFF.

This clonotype was detected a few times. The V and J genes are TRBV12-3 or TRBV12-4 and TRBJ2-1; D possibly uses TRBD1 or TRBD2 (5 bases each). This CDR3 has 15 residues. V was shortened by 6 bases and J by 6 bases, with 18 bases between the two germline ends. The CDR3 nucleotides read TGTGCCAGCAGCCTTAGGGGTCTACTAGGCAATGAGCAGTTCTTC. The encoded protein is CASSLRGLLGNEQFF.

This chain uses TRBV18 with TRBJ2-5, with D possibly TRBD1 on 6 matching bases. Looked up from germline, CDR1 is KGHSH and CDR2 is LQKENI. Trimming left V 8 bases short and J 0 bases short, with 10 bases between. This CDR3 contains 13 residues. CDR3 residues: CASGQLHQETQYF. CDR3 in DNA: TGTGCCAGCGGACAGCTCCACCAAGAGACCCAGTACTTC.

The rearrangement joins TRBV6-6 to TRBJ2-7, with 8 bases fitting TRBD1. The CDR3 is 13 residues long. V lost 6 bases, J lost 3 bases, and 4 bases stayed unmatched. Per germline, CDR1 MNHNY and CDR2 SVGAGI (reference sequence). As DNA, the CDR3 is TGTGCCAGCAGGCAGGGGGCTGACTACGAGCAGTACTTC. Residues: CASRQGADYEQYF.

This clonotype was counted only a few times. The V and J genes are TRBV5-5 and TRBJ2-1, with 9 bases fitting TRBD2. The CDR3 runs 17 residues. Germline V gives CDR1 SGHKS, CDR2 YYEKEE (reference sequence). J lost 7 bases, V lost 2 bases, and 13 bases had no gene match. The DNA for the CDR3 is TGTGCCAGCAGCTTAACAGTTGCGGGAGGGCCGGGTAATGAGCAGTTCTTC. Protein sequence: CASSLTVAGGPGNEQFF.